Shown below are 13 T cell receptor beta chains from a single sample sequenced in a study of T cells in Graves' hyperthyroidism and ophthalmopathy. Amplification yielded TCR beta CDR3 regions, with RNA transcripts as the source. During a first-round RT-PCR of the TCR CDR3, the HTBI primer set was used. MiXCR was run by TCRdb on the multiplex PCR reads, yielding one entry per CDR3 protein. This repertoire shows around 620,000 distinct CDR3 sequences, under 20% found once; its top ten account for 3% to 4%. Specimen: blood. All receptors derive from a woman under 40 with Graves' hyperthyroidism.

The table lists this clonotype with many counts. The chain employs TRBV2 and TRBJ2-1; weak D call: TRBD2 (5 bases). The V gene's germline CDR1 is SNHLY and CDR2 FYNNEI. Trimming cost V 4 bases and J 0 bases, with 10 bases left between them. The length of the CDR3 is 15 residues. Written as DNA, the CDR3 is TGTGCCAGCAGTGCAGCGGCAAGCTCCTACAATGAGCAGTTCTTC. It translates to CASSAAASSYNEQFF.

This clonotype has just a few counts. A read error may explain this, as a much larger clone is one base away. CDR3: CASSLLSGTKEVGEQFF. CDR3 nucleotides: TGTGCCAGCAGTTTATTGTCCGGGACTAAGGAGGTCGGTGAGCAGTTCTTC. The rearrangement uses TRBV28 and TRBJ2-1; 7 bases map to TRBD2. Germline V gives CDR1 MDHEN, CDR2 SYDVKM. The ends lost 1 base at V and 9 bases at J; junction bases unmatched: 15. The CDR3 loop spans 17 amino acids.

The chain uses TRBV28 and TRBJ1-2; D is perhaps TRBD1 (5 bases). V lost 5 bases and J 4 bases, leaving 14 bases between the germline ends. This CDR3 is 14 amino acids long. Germline loops: CDR1 MDHEN, CDR2 SYDVKM. CDR3 nucleotides: TGTGCCAGCAGTCTCTGGACAAGAACCTATGGCTACACCTTC. Its protein is CASSLWTRTYGYTF.

At least ten counts were recorded for this clonotype. CDR3 residues: CASSLDGTAGNTDTQYF. The CDR3 DNA reads TGTGCCAGCAGCTTAGATGGGACGGCGGGGAACACAGATACGCAGTATTTT. This chain joins TRBV11-2 and TRBJ2-3; D might be TRBD2 (6 bases). From germline, CDR1 is SGHAT and CDR2 FQNNGV. The CDR3 has 17 amino acids. The germline V and J ends were trimmed by 0 bases and 2 bases, with 15 bases remaining between them.

CDR3 sequence: CASSYSLTTYYEQYF. The DNA for the CDR3 is TGTGCCAGCAGTTACTCCCTGACTACCTACTACGAGCAGTACTTC. The chain joins TRBV6-6 to TRBJ2-7; possibly TRBD2 for D (5 bases). The CDR3 has 15 amino acids. Trimming stripped 0 bases from V and 3 bases from J, with 12 bases between. CDR1 is MNHNY and CDR2 is SVGAGI in the germline V gene (reference sequence).

Worth noting for this clonotype: With a much larger clone just one base away, this may be a read error. The V gene is TRBV30, the J gene TRBJ2-1; 9 bases match TRBD1. Germline trimming cut 1 base from V and 10 bases from J; bases unmatched to any gene: 8. The CDR3 loop spans 14 amino acids. CDR1 is GTSNPN and CDR2 is SVGIG in the germline V gene (reference sequence). This CDR3 reads CAWSAGQGPNEQFF. CDR3 in DNA: TGTGCCTGGAGTGCGGGACAGGGCCCCAACGAGCAGTTCTTC.

This clonotype was found many times. The chain has TRBV6-1 and TRBJ2-3; D is ambiguous. The length of the CDR3 is 13 residues. V lost 7 bases and J lost 4, with 12 bases in between. CDR1 and CDR2 (germline): MNHNS, SASEGT. This CDR3 reads CASNDFVADTQYF. The CDR3, as DNA: TGTGCCAGCAATGACTTCGTGGCAGATACGCAGTATTTT.

This clonotype showed up many times. The genes are TRBV30 and TRBJ1-2; D gene unclear. With 6 bases removed from V and 4 bases from J, the gap between germline ends came to 3 bases. Germline values: CDR1 GTSNPN, CDR2 SVGIG (reference sequence). CDR3 size: 9 residues. The CDR3 sequence: CACLYGYTF. As DNA, the CDR3 is TGTGCCTGCCTCTATGGCTACACCTTC.

The rearrangement uses TRBV20-1 and TRBJ1-4; a possible D gene is TRBD1 (6 bases). The V gene lost 0 bases and the J gene lost 6 bases, with 11 bases spanning the gap. Per the germline V gene, CDR1 is DFQATT and CDR2 is SNEGSKA (reference sequence). CDR3 size: 14 residues. The CDR3 nucleotides read TGCAGTGCTAGAGATGGGGAGGGGGATGAAAAACTGTTTTTT. This translates into CSARDGEGDEKLFF.

This clonotype appeared many times. The V gene is TRBV5-1, the J gene TRBJ1-1; D call uncertain. Germline V gene sequence: CDR1 SGHRS, CDR2 YFSETQ. The V end was cut by 3 bases, the J end by 1 base, with 7 bases between. This CDR3 contains 13 residues. CDR3 protein: CASSYLRNTEAFF. The CDR3 coding sequence is TGCGCCAGCAGCTACCTTAGGAACACTGAAGCTTTCTTT.

The chain uses TRBV28 and TRBJ1-2; no clear D. The CDR3 loop spans 15 amino acids. V was trimmed by 6 bases and J by 4 bases, leaving 18 bases between them. CDR1 MDHEN and CDR2 SYDVKM come from the germline V gene. As DNA, the CDR3 is TGTGCCAGCAGAGAAAGCCGGGGAGGGAGCTATGGCTACACCTTC. Encoded protein: CASRESRGGSYGYTF.

The chain couples TRBV30 to TRBJ2-7, with D unclear. CDR1 is GTSNPN, CDR2 SVGIG, per germline (reference sequence). The V and J ends lost 0 bases and 3 bases respectively, with 6 bases between them. This CDR3 region has 12 residues. DNA of the CDR3: TGTGCCTGGAGTGTCCAGAACTACGAGCAGTACTTC. It specifies CAWSVQNYEQYF.

This clonotype occurred many times. The rearrangement uses TRBV30 and TRBJ1-6; tentative D call: TRBD1 (5 bases). Germline V gene sequence: CDR1 GTSNPN, CDR2 SVGIG (reference sequence). V lost 3 bases, J lost 5 bases, and 8 bases lay in between. There are 13 residues in the CDR3. DNA for the CDR3: TGTGCCTGGAGGGGGACGGATAATTCACCCCTCCACTTT. This translates into CAWRGTDNSPLHF.